The 14 T cell receptor beta chains listed next were all sequenced from one sample in a study of breast tumors, draining lymph nodes, adjacent tissues. The lymph nodes were axillary draining lymph nodes from breast cancer patients. TCRdb re-called the multiplex PCR reads through MiXCR, storing one row per CDR3 protein. The sample lists roughly 120,000 distinct CDR3 sequences; about 20% were seen once. The sample comprised axillary lymph node tissue. These receptor sequences come from a female donor with breast cancer. Some clones in this sample may be carry-over from other donors' samples.

This clonotype occurred a few times. This sequence joins TRBV5-1 and TRBJ2-4; D ambiguous. The germline CDR1 and CDR2 sequences are SGHRS and YFSETQ. Trimming took 0 bases from V and 0 from J, leaving 7 bases between them. The CDR3 consists of 15 residues. The CDR3 bases are TGCGCCAGCAGCTTGGACGCTCTAGCCAAAAACATTCAGTACTTC. It translates to CASSLDALAKNIQYF.

Points on this clonotype: Here the CDR3 omits its conserved ending phenylalanine or tryptophan, so a read error is the likely source. The chain combines TRBV27 with TRBJ2-2, with D hard to call. The V end was cut by 0 bases, the J end by 1 base, with 6 bases between. This CDR3 has 15 amino acids. Per the germline V gene, CDR1 is MNHEY and CDR2 is SMNVEV (reference sequence). The CDR3 nucleotides are TGTGCCAGCAGTTTATCAGCCGGGAACACCGGGGAGCTGTTTCTT. This codes for CASSLSAGNTGELFL.

The CDR3 sequence is CASSLGQGDYTF. CDR3 sequence (DNA): TGCGCCAGCAGCCTCGGCCAGGGGGACTACACCTTC. The gene calls are TRBV5-1 and TRBJ1-2; 7 bases agree with TRBD1. This CDR3 has 12 amino acids. V trimming: 4 bases; J trimming: 10 bases; junction bases outside the gene matches: 7. Germline V gene lookup returns CDR1 SGHRS and CDR2 YFSETQ.

This clonotype was seen at least ten times. This chain uses TRBV24-1 with TRBJ2-7; TRBD1 might be the D (6 bases). Trimming removed 6 bases from V and 2 bases from J, with 16 bases in between. Germline CDR1 and CDR2: KGHDR and SFDVKD. The CDR3 sequence is 15 residues long. Here the CDR3 DNA reads TGTGCCACCAGTCCTACCTCGGACAGAACCTACGAGCAGTACTTC. Amino acid sequence: CATSPTSDRTYEQYF.

This clonotype was seen ten or more times. J is TRBJ2-1 and V is TRBV2; 10 bases agree with TRBD1. There are 14 residues in the CDR3. The V and J ends lost 8 bases and 7 bases, in that order; junction bases with no gene match: 8. Germline CDR1 and CDR2: SNHLY and FYNNEI. This chain's CDR3 is CASFSRDRGNEQFF. CDR3 in DNA: TGTGCCAGCTTTTCCCGGGACAGGGGTAATGAGCAGTTCTTC.

Ten or more counts support this clonotype. The chain couples TRBV9 to TRBJ2-2; D is uncertain. Germline values: CDR1 SGDLS, CDR2 YYNGEE. There are 12 residues in the CDR3. V gave up 4 bases and J gave up 3 bases, with 4 bases separating them. CDR3 bases: TGTGCCAGCAGCTCACACACCGGGGAGCTGTTTTTT. This translates into CASSSHTGELFF. Combining the CDR3 with reference TRBV9 and TRBJ2-2 gives the whole variable domain DSGVTQTPKHLITATGQRVTLRCSPRSGDLSVYWYQQSLDQGLQFLIQYYNGEERAKGNILERFSAQQFPDLHSELNLSSLELGDSALYFCASSSHTGELFFGEGSRLTVL.

Comment on this clonotype: It may be a read error: a sequence one base away is much more abundant. The genes are TRBV19 and TRBJ1-4, with 9 positions matching TRBD1. CDR1 is LNHDA and CDR2 is SQIVND in the germline V gene (reference sequence). CDR3 length equals 15 residues. The CDR3 is CASSMGTGSSEKPFF. CDR3 DNA: TGTGCCAGTAGTATGGGGACAGGGTCTAGCGAAAAACCGTTTTTT.

This clonotype was counted at least ten times. This chain joins TRBV2 and TRBJ1-3, with TRBD1 as a possible D gene (5 bases). V dropped 7 bases and J dropped 0 bases, with 10 bases sitting between them. The CDR3 consists of 14 residues. The germline gives CDR1 SNHLY, CDR2 FYNNEI. CDR3 in amino acids: CASTLGHSGNTIYF. The CDR3 DNA reads TGTGCCAGCACGTTAGGACACTCTGGAAACACCATATATTTT.

Concerning this clonotype: A much more abundant neighbour one base away suggests this may be a read error. The CDR3 DNA sequence: TGTGCCAGCGGCCAACCCCCCCCTACCTATGGCTACACCTTC. As protein: CASGQPPPTYGYTF. This chain joins TRBV3-1 and TRBJ1-2, with D uncertain. The germline V gene has CDR1 LGHDT and CDR2 YNNKEL (reference sequence). The CDR3 loop spans 14 amino acids.

At least ten counts were recorded for this clonotype. The V and J genes are TRBV20-1 and TRBJ2-2, with TRBD1 matching over 8 bases. The germline gives CDR1 DFQATT, CDR2 SNEGSKA (reference sequence). Trimming cost V 6 bases and J 0 bases; bases outside gene matches: 6. The CDR3 length is 15 residues. The CDR3 is CSAQPGQANTGELFF. CDR3 nucleotides: TGCAGTGCCCAGCCGGGACAGGCGAACACCGGGGAGCTGTTTTTT.

In its sample, this clonotype was seen many times. The chain couples TRBV7-8 to TRBJ2-7; tentatively, D is TRBD2 (6 bases). The CDR3 runs to 15 residues. Deletions cut 5 bases from V and 4 bases from J, with 18 bases between. CDR1 and CDR2 from the germline V gene are SGHVS and FQNEAQ. For the CDR3, the DNA is TGTGCCAGCAGCCTGATAACTAGCTCGGAATACGAGCAGTACTTC. Its protein is CASSLITSSEYEQYF.

In regard to this clonotype: Since a much larger clone is just one base distant, this may be a read error. As DNA, the CDR3 is TGTGCCAGTAGTATCCTCGTAGGGGAGGCAAATACGCAGTATTTT. Residues: CASSILVGEANTQYF. This chain links TRBV19 with TRBJ2-3; TRBD2 might be the D (6 bases). The germline gives CDR1 LNHDA, CDR2 SQIVND (reference sequence). The CDR3 contains 15 residues. Trimming shortened V by 3 bases and J by 7 bases, and 17 bases separated the two germline ends.

This clonotype was picked up a small number of times. This chain connects TRBV18 to TRBJ2-5; 7 nucleotides match TRBD1. This CDR3 contains 16 residues. The germline gives CDR1 KGHSH, CDR2 LQKENI. V dropped 5 bases and J dropped 1; count of bases not matched to a gene: 10. The CDR3 reads CASSFLPGQLQETQYF. The CDR3 DNA reads TGTGCCAGCTCATTTCTCCCGGGACAGCTCCAAGAGACCCAGTACTTC.

This clonotype was counted a few times. The chain carries TRBV3-1 and TRBJ2-1; TRBD2 aligns across 9 bases. After removal of 3 bases from V and 0 bases from J, the junction contained 0 bases not matched to a gene. Germline values: CDR1 LGHDT, CDR2 YNNKEL (reference sequence). This CDR3 contains 15 residues. The CDR3 nucleotides read TGTGCCAGCAGCCATAGCGGGAGCTCCTACAATGAGCAGTTCTTC. It translates to CASSHSGSSYNEQFF.